These T cell receptor beta chains were read from a single sample in a study of cytomegalovirus exposure and HLA in healthy donors. The protocol was immunoSEQ multiplex PCR, while the TCRdb copy is restricted to in-frame clones and leaves out a portion. The sample has fewer than 150,000 clones; 65% to 85% are singletons. Input material: PBMCs. The receptors here all came from a man in his forties or fifties in good health and CMV-seronegative. CDR3s include the opening cysteine and the closing phenylalanine or tryptophan. Not every row has a clone size; where given, it reads once, few, many or a size class.

v_gene: TRBV19; abundance: .; CDR3aa: CASRPGQGTGELFF
v_gene: TRBV21-1; abundance: few; CDR3aa: CASSKHLGEGIGQFF
v_gene: TRBV7-9; abundance: .; CDR3aa: CASSGSRLAGTDTQYF
v_gene: TRBV10-3; abundance: .; CDR3aa: CAISTLAGGSYEQYF
v_gene: TRBV15; abundance: .; CDR3aa: CATSRESAGALGYTF
v_gene: TRBV5-4; abundance: .; CDR3aa: CASSPGTSGRSETQYF
v_gene: TRBV6-6; abundance: .; CDR3aa: CASSYPRTGGTEAFF
v_gene: TRBV18; abundance: .; CDR3aa: CASSRGLAGGVNEQFF
v_gene: TRBV5-1; abundance: .; CDR3aa: CASSLELGSTDTQYF
v_gene: TRBV28; abundance: .; CDR3aa: CASKGRVYEQYF
v_gene: TRBV5-4; abundance: .; CDR3aa: CASSLETGGAWGYTF
v_gene: TRBV18; abundance: .; CDR3aa: CASSPTSGIGNEQFF
v_gene: TRBV20-1; abundance: .; CDR3aa: CSAAGIYEQYF
v_gene: TRBV5-1; abundance: .; CDR3aa: CASSLGQSETQYF
v_gene: TRBV18; abundance: .; CDR3aa: CASSPGTSGSIGEQFF
v_gene: TRBV6-5; abundance: .; CDR3aa: CASSYSGAYQETQYF
v_gene: TRBV7-9; abundance: once; CDR3aa: CASSLETGSPEGEQYF
v_gene: TRBV19; abundance: .; CDR3aa: CASTPDRANYGYTF
v_gene: TRBV29-1; abundance: few; CDR3aa: CSVVTGGRGETQYF
v_gene: TRBV28; abundance: .; CDR3aa: CASSLSVTANYGYTF
v_gene: TRBV6-5; abundance: once; CDR3aa: CASSYSTGEANYGYTF
v_gene: TRBV11-3; abundance: few; CDR3aa: CASSLAGDWNEQFF
v_gene: TRBV4-1; abundance: once; CDR3aa: CASSQVLAGAHEQYF
v_gene: TRBV18; abundance: .; CDR3aa: CASSPDTNTEAFF
v_gene: TRBV18; abundance: .; CDR3aa: CASSPPTSSSGANVLTF
v_gene: TRBV4-1; abundance: .; CDR3aa: CASSQQEVGYEQYF
v_gene: TRBV10-3; abundance: .; CDR3aa: CAIRGEGTYEQYF
v_gene: TRBV13; abundance: .; CDR3aa: CASSLGGLQGEEQFF
v_gene: TRBV5-4; abundance: .; CDR3aa: CASIGADTQYF
v_gene: TRBV29-1; abundance: few; CDR3aa: CSVHTGGPGQPQHF
v_gene: TRBV27; abundance: once; CDR3aa: CASSPTRPTPLWYGYTF
v_gene: TRBV27; abundance: .; CDR3aa: CASGLGILAGELFF
v_gene: TRBV6-5; abundance: few; CDR3aa: CASSGGDYEQYF
v_gene: TRBV25-1; abundance: .; CDR3aa: CASRGTGDNEKLFF
v_gene: TRBV19; abundance: .; CDR3aa: CASSKPRTGGEQPQHF
v_gene: TRBV6-6; abundance: few; CDR3aa: CASSFEREGVYEQYF
v_gene: TRBV6-4; abundance: .; CDR3aa: CASSESTLSSPTGELFF
v_gene: TRBV29-1; abundance: .; CDR3aa: CSVTTGNNQPQHF
v_gene: TRBV30; abundance: .; CDR3aa: CAWKAHSGQGGEKLFF
v_gene: TRBV7-2; abundance: once; CDR3aa: CASSLDGRIPYEQYF
v_gene: TRBV10-3; abundance: .; CDR3aa: CAISELGGYSNQPQHF
v_gene: TRBV11-2; abundance: .; CDR3aa: CASSLITAGTEAFF
v_gene: TRBV11-2; abundance: .; CDR3aa: CASSDDTFGNTIYF